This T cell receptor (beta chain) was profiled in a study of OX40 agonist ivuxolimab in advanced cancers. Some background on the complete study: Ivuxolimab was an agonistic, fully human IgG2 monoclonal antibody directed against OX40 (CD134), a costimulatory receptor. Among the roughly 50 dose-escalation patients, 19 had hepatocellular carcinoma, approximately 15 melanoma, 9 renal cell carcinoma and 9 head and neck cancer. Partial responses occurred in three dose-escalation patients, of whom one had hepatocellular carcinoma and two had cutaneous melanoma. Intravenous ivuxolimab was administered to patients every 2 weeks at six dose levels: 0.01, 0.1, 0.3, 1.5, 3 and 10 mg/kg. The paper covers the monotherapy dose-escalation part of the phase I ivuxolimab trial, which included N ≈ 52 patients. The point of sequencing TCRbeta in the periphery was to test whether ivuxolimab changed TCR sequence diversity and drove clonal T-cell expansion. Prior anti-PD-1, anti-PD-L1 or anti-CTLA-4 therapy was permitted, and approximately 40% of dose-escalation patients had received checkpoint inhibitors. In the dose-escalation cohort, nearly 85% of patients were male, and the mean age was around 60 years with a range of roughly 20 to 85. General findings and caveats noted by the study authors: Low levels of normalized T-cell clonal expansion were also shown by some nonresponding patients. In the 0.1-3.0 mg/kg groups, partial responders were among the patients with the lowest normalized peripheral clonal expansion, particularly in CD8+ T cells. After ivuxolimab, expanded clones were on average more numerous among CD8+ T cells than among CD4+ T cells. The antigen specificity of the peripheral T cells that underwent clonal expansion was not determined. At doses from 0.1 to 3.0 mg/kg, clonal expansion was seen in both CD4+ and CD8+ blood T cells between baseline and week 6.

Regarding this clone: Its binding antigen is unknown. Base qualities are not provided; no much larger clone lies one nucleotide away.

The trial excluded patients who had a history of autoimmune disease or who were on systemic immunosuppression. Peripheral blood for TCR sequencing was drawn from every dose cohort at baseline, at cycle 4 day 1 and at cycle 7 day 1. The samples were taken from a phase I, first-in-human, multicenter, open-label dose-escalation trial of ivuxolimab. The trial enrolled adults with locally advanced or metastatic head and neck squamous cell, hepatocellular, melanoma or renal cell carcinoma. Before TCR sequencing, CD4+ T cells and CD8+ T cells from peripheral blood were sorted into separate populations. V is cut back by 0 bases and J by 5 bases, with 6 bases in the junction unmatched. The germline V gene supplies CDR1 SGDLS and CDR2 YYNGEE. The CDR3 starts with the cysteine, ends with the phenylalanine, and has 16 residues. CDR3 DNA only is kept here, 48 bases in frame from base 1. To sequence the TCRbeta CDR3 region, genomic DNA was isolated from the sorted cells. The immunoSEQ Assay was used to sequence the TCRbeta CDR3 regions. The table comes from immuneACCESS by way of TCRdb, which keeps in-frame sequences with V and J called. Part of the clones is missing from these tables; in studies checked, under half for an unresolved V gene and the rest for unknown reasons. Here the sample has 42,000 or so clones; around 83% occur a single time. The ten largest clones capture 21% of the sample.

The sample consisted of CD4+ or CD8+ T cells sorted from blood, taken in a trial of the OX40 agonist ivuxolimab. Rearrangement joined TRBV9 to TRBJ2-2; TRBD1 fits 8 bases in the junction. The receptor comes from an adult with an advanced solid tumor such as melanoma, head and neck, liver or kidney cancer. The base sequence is TGTGCCAGCAGCGTAGGGGTACAGGGGGGAACCGGGGAGCTGTTTTTT. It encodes CASSVGVQGGTGELFF.